These T cell receptor beta chains were read from a single sample in a study of T cell changes during pregnancy in multiple sclerosis. Libraries were prepared by immunoSEQ multiplex PCR; TCRdb keeps only in-frame clonotypes and omits some of them. The sample has tens of thousands of clones; under 95% are singletons. This specimen was CD4+ T cells from peripheral blood mononuclear cells, taken in the second trimester of pregnancy. The receptor set was obtained from a female donor with multiple sclerosis, enrolled in a pregnancy study. The CDR3 runs from the conserved cysteine through the conserved F or W. D genes are given only for firm matches. Expanded clones are given a class, and other clones once, few, many or no size at all.

v_gene: TRBV19
j_gene: TRBJ2-1
abundance: .
d_gene: TRBD2
CDR3aa: CASSSRLAGGLDNEQFF
CDR3nt: TGTGCCAGTAGTTCCCGACTAGCGGGAGGGCTAGACAATGAGCAGTTCTTC

v_gene: TRBV28
j_gene: TRBJ2-1
abundance: .
d_gene: .
CDR3aa: CASSPDAVPYNEQFF
CDR3nt: TGTGCCAGCAGTCCCGATGCGGTGCCCTACAATGAGCAGTTCTTC

v_gene: TRBV5-4
j_gene: TRBJ2-3
abundance: .
d_gene: TRBD1
CDR3aa: CASSRTGGPTDTQYF
CDR3nt: TGTGCCAGCAGCCGGACAGGGGGTCCCACAGATACGCAGTATTTT

v_gene: TRBV2
j_gene: TRBJ2-1
abundance: .
d_gene: TRBD2
CDR3aa: CATDTSGGGNEQFF
CDR3nt: TGTGCCACCGATACTAGCGGGGGGGGCAATGAGCAGTTCTTC

v_gene: TRBV5-1
j_gene: TRBJ1-2
abundance: .
d_gene: .
CDR3aa: CASSPSPTPNYGYIF
CDR3nt: TGCGCCAGCAGCCCGAGCCCCACCCCTAACTATGGCTACATCTTC

v_gene: TRBV6-1
j_gene: TRBJ2-3
abundance: few
d_gene: .
CDR3aa: CASSEAYGSADTQYF
CDR3nt: TGTGCCAGCAGTGAAGCGTACGGGAGCGCAGATACGCAGTATTTT

v_gene: TRBV5-4
j_gene: TRBJ1-1
abundance: .
d_gene: TRBD1
CDR3aa: CASSPRTGDTEAFF
CDR3nt: TGTGCCAGCAGCCCCAGGACAGGGGACACTGAAGCTTTCTTT

v_gene: TRBV6-1
j_gene: TRBJ1-2
abundance: .
d_gene: TRBD1
CDR3aa: CASSQGGSNYGYTF
CDR3nt: TGTGCCAGCAGCCAAGGGGGCAGTAACTATGGCTACACCTTC

v_gene: TRBV6-6
j_gene: TRBJ2-3
abundance: .
d_gene: .
CDR3aa: CASRASRGSTDTQYF
CDR3nt: TGTGCCAGCAGAGCCAGTCGGGGGAGCACAGATACGCAGTATTTT

v_gene: TRBV7-2
j_gene: TRBJ2-3
abundance: .
d_gene: .
CDR3aa: CASSPLASGGTDTQYF
CDR3nt: TGTGCCAGCAGCCCGCTCGCCTCAGGCGGGACAGATACGCAGTATTTT

v_gene: TRBV28
j_gene: TRBJ1-1
abundance: .
d_gene: TRBD1
CDR3aa: CASGLQGLNTEAFF
CDR3nt: TGTGCCAGCGGATTACAGGGGTTGAACACTGAAGCTTTCTTT

v_gene: TRBV12-2
j_gene: TRBJ2-7
abundance: once
d_gene: .
CDR3aa: CASRLTGAPAYEQYF
CDR3nt: TGTGCAAGTCGCTTAACTGGGGCCCCCGCCTACGAGCAGTACTTC

v_gene: TRBV10-3
j_gene: TRBJ2-7
abundance: .
d_gene: .
CDR3aa: CAISERAGATHYEQYF
CDR3nt: TGTGCCATCAGTGAAAGGGCGGGGGCCACCCACTACGAGCAGTACTTC

v_gene: TRBV5-4
j_gene: TRBJ2-5
abundance: .
d_gene: .
CDR3aa: CASAPGLQETQYF
CDR3nt: TGTGCCAGCGCTCCGGGACTCCAAGAGACCCAGTACTTC

v_gene: TRBV29-1
j_gene: TRBJ1-1
abundance: .
d_gene: TRBD1
CDR3aa: CSVLRQGAGEAFF
CDR3nt: TGCAGCGTTCTAAGACAGGGGGCAGGTGAAGCTTTCTTT

v_gene: TRBV19
j_gene: TRBJ1-2
abundance: .
d_gene: .
CDR3aa: CASSPAGTRGNYGYTF
CDR3nt: TGTGCCAGTAGTCCGGCGGGGACGAGAGGGAACTATGGCTACACCTTC

v_gene: TRBV7-2
j_gene: TRBJ1-2
abundance: .
d_gene: .
CDR3aa: CASSLGRDGGYTF
CDR3nt: TGTGCCAGCAGCTTAGGCAGGGATGGCGGCTACACCTTC

v_gene: TRBV6-6
j_gene: TRBJ1-1
abundance: .
d_gene: TRBD1
CDR3aa: CASRRGTGLGTEAFF
CDR3nt: TGTGCCAGCAGGCGCGGGACAGGGTTGGGCACTGAAGCTTTCTTT

v_gene: TRBV20-1
j_gene: TRBJ1-5
abundance: .
d_gene: .
CDR3aa: CSASGGQPQHF
CDR3nt: TGCAGTGCTAGTGGGGGGCAGCCCCAGCATTTT

v_gene: TRBV9
j_gene: TRBJ1-1
abundance: .
d_gene: TRBD1
CDR3aa: CASSVDPGGFAFF
CDR3nt: TGTGCCAGCAGCGTAGATCCAGGGGGTTTTGCTTTCTTT

v_gene: TRBV30
j_gene: TRBJ2-7
abundance: .
d_gene: .
CDR3aa: CASDWLSYEQYF
CDR3nt: TGTGCCTCGGACTGGTTGTCCTACGAGCAGTACTTC

v_gene: TRBV28
j_gene: TRBJ2-7
abundance: .
d_gene: TRBD2
CDR3aa: CASSRGGLAGVYEQYF
CDR3nt: TGTGCCAGCAGCAGAGGGGGGCTAGCGGGAGTCTACGAGCAGTACTTC

v_gene: TRBV2
j_gene: TRBJ2-7
abundance: .
d_gene: .
CDR3aa: CASKEGAGASYEQYF
CDR3nt: TGTGCCAGCAAAGAAGGGGCAGGGGCCTCCTACGAGCAGTACTTC

v_gene: TRBV9
j_gene: TRBJ1-1
abundance: .
d_gene: TRBD1
CDR3aa: CASSAITGGNTEAFF
CDR3nt: TGTGCCAGCAGCGCAATCACAGGGGGCAACACTGAAGCTTTCTTT

v_gene: TRBV19
j_gene: TRBJ1-6
abundance: .
d_gene: .
CDR3aa: CASSISSYNSPLHF
CDR3nt: TGTGCCAGTAGTATTAGCTCCTATAATTCACCCCTCCACTTT

v_gene: TRBV28
j_gene: TRBJ1-1
abundance: few
d_gene: TRBD1
CDR3aa: CASSFRDRPYSEAFF
CDR3nt: TGTGCCAGCAGTTTCCGGGACAGGCCTTACTCTGAAGCTTTCTTT

v_gene: TRBV5-4
j_gene: TRBJ2-4
abundance: .
d_gene: .
CDR3aa: CASSSLSGQEYF
CDR3nt: TGTGCCAGCAGCTCCCTATCAGGGCAGGAGTACTTC

v_gene: TRBV30
j_gene: TRBJ1-1
abundance: .
d_gene: .
CDR3aa: CANFRRAGITEAFF
CDR3nt: TGTGCCAATTTCCGAAGGGCAGGGATCACTGAAGCTTTCTTT

v_gene: TRBV19
j_gene: TRBJ1-1
abundance: .
d_gene: TRBD1
CDR3aa: CATETGGPEAFF
CDR3nt: TGTGCCACCGAGACAGGGGGACCTGAAGCTTTCTTT

v_gene: TRBV19
j_gene: TRBJ2-1
abundance: .
d_gene: TRBD2
CDR3aa: CASLGREAHNEQFF
CDR3nt: TGTGCCAGTCTGGGGCGGGAGGCCCACAATGAGCAGTTCTTC

v_gene: TRBV6-1
j_gene: TRBJ2-1
abundance: .
d_gene: TRBD2
CDR3aa: CASSNGLVFDEQFF
CDR3nt: TGTGCCAGCAGCAACGGACTAGTCTTCGATGAGCAGTTCTTC

v_gene: TRBV29-1
j_gene: TRBJ1-1
abundance: .
d_gene: .
CDR3aa: CSVGLWGEMNTEAFF
CDR3nt: TGCAGCGTCGGGCTCTGGGGGGAGATGAACACTGAAGCTTTCTTT

v_gene: TRBV6-1
j_gene: TRBJ2-7
abundance: .
d_gene: .
CDR3aa: CASSEPNPYEQYF
CDR3nt: TGTGCCAGCAGTGAACCCAATCCCTACGAGCAGTACTTC

v_gene: TRBV2
j_gene: TRBJ1-1
abundance: .
d_gene: .
CDR3aa: CASSEPGDTEAFF
CDR3nt: TGTGCCAGCAGTGAGCCGGGGGACACTGAAGCTTTCTTT

v_gene: TRBV19
j_gene: TRBJ1-2
abundance: .
d_gene: TRBD1
CDR3aa: CASSMATGFYGYTF
CDR3nt: TGTGCCAGTAGTATGGCGACAGGGTTTTACGGCTACACCTTC

v_gene: TRBV27
j_gene: TRBJ2-2
abundance: few
d_gene: TRBD2
CDR3aa: CASSPWGLAGNTGELFF
CDR3nt: TGTGCCAGCAGCCCCTGGGGACTAGCGGGAAACACCGGGGAGCTGTTTTTT

v_gene: TRBV5-4
j_gene: TRBJ2-1
abundance: once
d_gene: TRBD2
CDR3aa: CASSGGGRTYNEQFF
CDR3nt: TGTGCCAGCAGCGGCGGCGGGAGGACCTACAATGAGCAGTTCTTC

v_gene: TRBV5-1
j_gene: TRBJ1-1
abundance: .
d_gene: TRBD1
CDR3aa: CASSLPGGRTEAFF
CDR3nt: TGCGCCAGCAGCTTACCAGGGGGCCGGACTGAAGCTTTCTTT

v_gene: TRBV5-1
j_gene: TRBJ2-2
abundance: once
d_gene: .
CDR3aa: CASSLDMGKNTGELFF
CDR3nt: TGCGCCAGCAGCCTGGATATGGGCAAGAACACCGGGGAGCTGTTTTTT

v_gene: TRBV28
j_gene: TRBJ1-4
abundance: .
d_gene: TRBD1
CDR3aa: CASSLASTGGWEKLFF
CDR3nt: TGTGCCAGCAGTTTAGCGAGCACAGGGGGCTGGGAAAAACTGTTTTTT